The 16 T cell receptor beta chains presented below share a single source sample, sequenced in a study of blood T cells in healthy people across ages. With a J-beta primer mix and a sample-barcoded 5' primer, a second PCR ran roughly 6 to 12 cycles. TCRdb independently ran MiXCR on the 5' RACE reads; one entry per CDR3 protein. In the table there are 450,000 to 700,000 distinct CDR3 sequences, 25% to 30% of which are singletons. Sequencing was performed on blood. Receptors originate from a woman between 70 and 85 years old in good health.

This clonotype was observed many times. This chain connects TRBV28 to TRBJ2-7; D gene ambiguous. The CDR3 is 12 residues long. The germline CDR1 and CDR2 sequences are MDHEN and SYDVKM. V lost 4 bases and J 4 bases, leaving 8 bases between the germline ends. The CDR3 loop is CASSSPLYEQYF. In nucleotides, the CDR3 is TGTGCCAGCAGTTCGCCCCTATACGAGCAGTACTTC.

In its sample, this clonotype was seen a few times. V usage is TRBV6-5 and J usage is TRBJ2-7; TRBD1 matches at 7 bases. Per germline, CDR1 MNHEY and CDR2 SVGAGI. J gave up 2 bases and V 6 bases, and 10 bases lay outside the gene matches. The CDR3 has 15 residues. The DNA of the CDR3 is TGTGCCAGCAGGGGTGGACAGGCCCGGACCTACGAGCAGTACTTC. It translates to CASRGGQARTYEQYF.

This chain uses TRBV11-1 with TRBJ2-2, with D hard to call. There are 14 residues in the CDR3. The germline gives CDR1 SGHAT, CDR2 FQDESV (reference sequence). Trimming removed 4 bases from V and 0 bases from J, with 6 bases in between. CDR3: CASSSRPNTGELFF. The CDR3 nucleotides read TGTGCCAGCAGCTCAAGGCCGAACACCGGGGAGCTGTTTTTT.

This clonotype was seen only a few times. The J gene is TRBJ1-4, the V gene TRBV4-2; TRBD1 matches 9 bases. Germline-derived CDR1 and CDR2 are LGHNA and YNFKEQ. The CDR3 is made up of 16 amino acids. Unmatched junction bases numbered 13, after V lost 3 bases and J lost 11 bases. Here the CDR3 reads CASSQIPGQGFAKLFF. The CDR3 bases are TGTGCCAGCAGCCAGATACCGGGACAGGGCTTTGCGAAACTGTTTTTT.

This clonotype was detected a few times. This sequence joins TRBV7-8 and TRBJ2-1, with D perhaps TRBD2 (5 bases). CDR1 and CDR2 (germline): SGHVS, FQNEAQ. Between the trimmed V and J ends, which lost 8 bases and 9 bases, there was a span of 20 bases. CDR3 length: 14 amino acids. The chain's CDR3 is CASVGGQRISEQFF. Written as DNA, the CDR3 is TGTGCCAGCGTAGGAGGTCAGCGGATCAGTGAGCAGTTCTTC.

At least ten counts were recorded for this clonotype. CDR3 sequence reads: CSALQGAGTYEQYF. CDR3 sequence (DNA): TGCAGTGCTCTGCAGGGTGCAGGGACCTACGAGCAGTACTTC. The chain joins TRBV20-1 to TRBJ2-7; weak D call: TRBD1 (5 bases). Per germline, CDR1 DFQATT and CDR2 SNEGSKA (reference sequence). Trimming left V 5 bases short and J 2 bases short, with 16 bases between. This CDR3 comprises 14 residues.

The chain couples TRBV7-2 to TRBJ2-2; 7 positions match TRBD2. The germline V gene has CDR1 SGHTA and CDR2 FQGNSA. The CDR3 spans 15 residues. V lost 3 bases and J lost 6; bases outside the gene matches: 7. CDR3 bases: TGTGCCAGCAGCTTGGGAGGGGCCCTCGCCGGGGAGCTGTTTTTT. The encoded protein is CASSLGGALAGELFF.

This clonotype has only a few counts. The CDR3 DNA is TGTGCCACCAGCAGAGATAAGGAGGTGACCCAGTACTTC. Translated: CATSRDKEVTQYF. The V call is TRBV15, the J call TRBJ2-5; weak D call: TRBD2 (5 bases). Germline V lookup: CDR1 LNHNV, CDR2 YYDKDF (reference sequence). Trimming took 0 bases from V and 7 from J, leaving 9 bases between them. The CDR3 covers 13 residues.

The chain carries TRBV10-3 and TRBJ2-5; the match to TRBD2 covers 10 bases. Germline V gene sequence: CDR1 ENHRY, CDR2 SYGVKD. This CDR3 is 13 amino acids long. The V segment lost 6 bases and the J segment 4 bases; nucleotides outside the gene matches: 2. Here the CDR3 DNA reads TGTGCCATCAGACTAGCGGGGATAGAGACCCAGTACTTC. As protein: CAIRLAGIETQYF.

This clonotype was counted only a few times. The J gene is TRBJ2-1, the V gene TRBV12-3 or TRBV12-4, with TRBD2 matching over 12 bases. With V trimmed by 8 bases and J by 5 bases, 7 bases remained unmatched. This CDR3 spans 15 amino acids. CDR3 DNA: TGTGCCAGCTTTTTGGGACTAGCGGGCCACAATGAGCAGTTCTTC. As protein: CASFLGLAGHNEQFF.

This clonotype was observed a few times. The V gene is TRBV6-5, the J gene TRBJ2-7; TRBD1 might be the D (6 bases). The length of the CDR3 is 13 residues. V was pared by 7 bases and J by 2 bases, with 12 bases between. The germline CDR1 and CDR2 sequences are MNHEY and SVGAGI. The CDR3 sequence: CASTRTDAYEQYF. The CDR3 DNA follows: TGTGCCAGCACGCGGACAGATGCCTACGAGCAGTACTTC.

This chain uses TRBV20-1 with TRBJ1-2, with 7 bases aligning to TRBD1. With V trimmed by 5 bases and J by 3 bases, 9 bases remained unmatched. The CDR3 spans 14 residues. The germline gives CDR1 DFQATT, CDR2 SNEGSKA (reference sequence). CDR3 in amino acids: CSAQTGMRHYGYTF. The DNA of the CDR3 is TGCAGTGCTCAGACAGGGATGAGGCACTATGGCTACACCTTC.

The genes are TRBV12-3 or TRBV12-4 and TRBJ1-5; 9 nucleotides match TRBD1. This CDR3 has 13 residues. Losses at the gene ends were 6 bases for V and 7 bases for J; bases not matched to a gene: 4. CDR3 sequence (DNA): TGTGCCAGCAGACAGGGGGCAGGACAGCCCCAGCATTTT. This codes for CASRQGAGQPQHF.

The chain has TRBV7-2 and TRBJ2-5; D is undetermined. CDR3 size: 13 residues. Trimming removed 5 bases from V and 4 bases from J, with 11 bases in between. CDR1 and CDR2 (germline): SGHTA, FQGNSA. DNA for the CDR3: TGTGCCAGCAGCCTTAGTATGACAGAGACCCAGTACTTC. This sequence encodes CASSLSMTETQYF.

The J gene is TRBJ2-5, the V gene TRBV7-9; 8 nucleotides align to TRBD2. After removal of 5 bases from V and 5 bases from J, the junction contained 7 bases not matched to a gene. The CDR3 is made up of 14 amino acids. CDR1 SEHNR and CDR2 FQNEAQ come from the germline V gene (reference sequence). The CDR3 sequence: CASSRSGGSETQYF. The CDR3 coding sequence is TGTGCCAGCAGCCGCTCGGGGGGGTCCGAGACCCAGTACTTC.

This clonotype was picked up a small number of times. The chain carries TRBV20-1 and TRBJ1-2; D uncertain. This CDR3 region has 12 residues. Deletions cut 5 bases from V and 1 base from J, with 8 bases between. The germline V gene has CDR1 DFQATT and CDR2 SNEGSKA (reference sequence). DNA of the CDR3: TGCAGTGCTGCAGAATTTAACTATGGCTACACCTTC. It translates to CSAAEFNYGYTF.